The T cell receptor beta chain under discussion was sequenced for a study of identical twins. Findings of the study overall: Partly confounded zero-insertion analyses could result from invariant MAIT and iNKT cells. Shared out-of-frame alpha sequences (those common to twins) showed excess low generation probability.

As concerns this clonotype: Antigen: not known.

TCRdb redid the calling of the 5' RACE reads with MiXCR, one entry per CDR3 protein. The top ten hold roughly 0.3% of the sample, which has 1.5 million to 2 million distinct CDR3 sequences, roughly a third seen once. This CDR3 is 15 amino acids long. Germline V gene sequence: CDR1 MGHDK, CDR2 SYGVNS. V was pared by 4 bases and J by 4 bases, with 13 bases between. This receptor was identified in a newborn girl in good health. The sample was cord blood. The chain has TRBV25-1 and TRBJ2-2; D may be TRBD1 (6 bases). The CDR3 DNA is TGTGCCAGCAGTGTTCCTCAGGGGCGCACCGGGGAGCTGTTTTTT. This sequence encodes CASSVPQGRTGELFF.